The 18 T cell receptor beta chains below all came from one sample that was sequenced in a study of identical twins. TCRdb ran MiXCR on the 5' RACE reads and lists one entry per CDR3 protein. Here the sample spans 600,000 to 800,000 distinct CDR3 sequences, 21% being singletons. These same records also appear under a second study, on T cells expressing NK-cell markers.

The specimen sequenced was PBMCs. These receptors were taken from a woman between 18 and 30 years old in good health.

This clonotype was picked up a small number of times. This chain uses TRBV7-9 with TRBJ2-1, with D perhaps matching TRBD2 (5 bases). The CDR3 covers 12 residues. V dropped 5 bases and J dropped 14 bases, with 16 bases sitting between them. Germline V gene data show CDR1 as SEHNR and CDR2 as FQNEAQ (reference sequence). The CDR3 DNA follows: TGTGCCAGCAGCCGGAGCGGAGAAAGGAAGTTCTTC. It translates to CASSRSGERKFF.

The chain carries TRBV20-1 and TRBJ2-3; TRBD2 is a possible D gene (6 bases). The CDR3 extends over 13 amino acids. Trimming took off 2 bases at V and 6 bases at J, with 12 bases between the two ends. Looked up from germline, CDR1 is DFQATT and CDR2 is SNEGSKA (reference sequence). The CDR3 sequence is CSARSPGRDTQYF. DNA of the CDR3: TGCAGTGCTAGATCCCCAGGGAGGGATACGCAGTATTTT.

This clonotype has a count of ten or more. J is TRBJ2-1 and V is TRBV7-2; possibly TRBD2 for D (6 bases). Germline V gene data show CDR1 as SGHTA and CDR2 as FQGNSA. The CDR3 is 13 amino acids. Deletions cut 4 bases from V and 8 bases from J, with 12 bases between. CDR3 protein: CASSSGAGYEQFF. DNA of the CDR3: TGTGCCAGCAGCTCAGGAGCGGGCTATGAGCAGTTCTTC.

CDR3 bases: TGCAGCGTTGTAACGGGCACCGGGGAGCTGTTTTTT. Its translation: CSVVTGTGELFF. This rearrangement joins TRBV29-1 to TRBJ2-2; D unclear. The V and J ends lost 4 bases and 4 bases respectively, with 7 bases between them. Germline CDR1 and CDR2: SQVTM and ANQGSEA. CDR3 length: 12 amino acids.

This rearrangement joins TRBV7-3 to TRBJ1-1; TRBD1 is a possible D gene (5 bases). Germline V lookup: CDR1 SGHTA, CDR2 FQGTGA. The CDR3 spans 13 residues. The V end lost 5 bases, the J end lost 4 bases, and 11 bases lay between the germline ends. CDR3 amino acids: CASSPLGTTEAFF. The CDR3 region has the DNA TGTGCCAGCAGCCCCCTAGGGACCACTGAAGCTTTCTTT.

This clonotype was recorded a few times. This chain joins TRBV7-2 and TRBJ2-1; D uncertain. V lost 1 base, J lost 9 bases, and 13 bases lay in between. This CDR3 region has 14 residues. CDR1 and CDR2 (germline): SGHTA, FQGNSA. In DNA, the CDR3 is TGTGCCAGCAGCTTAGGCCGGATATCAACTGAGCAGTTCTTC. Translation: CASSLGRISTEQFF.

The rearrangement joins TRBV6-1 to TRBJ2-2, with TRBD2 identical over 8 bases. The CDR3 runs 14 residues. Trimming at V came to 6 bases and at J to 7 bases, leaving 7 bases not matched to a gene. The germline CDR1 and CDR2 sequences are MNHNS and SASEGT. CDR3 region: CASRGLAIIGELFF. The CDR3 coding sequence is TGTGCCAGCAGAGGACTAGCTATTATCGGGGAGCTGTTTTTT.

This clonotype has only a few counts. The V call is TRBV6-5, the J call TRBJ2-5; 8 positions match TRBD2. V was pared by 0 bases and J by 3 bases, with 6 bases of the junction left unmatched. In germline, CDR1 is MNHEY, CDR2 SVGAGI. The CDR3 spans 16 residues. In nucleotides, the CDR3 is TGTGCCAGCAGTTACTCAGGGCTAGCGGGCAAAGAGACCCAGTACTTC. Translating gives CASSYSGLAGKETQYF.

This rearrangement joins TRBV27 to TRBJ1-1; no clear D. Germline CDR1 MNHEY, CDR2 SMNVEV (reference sequence). This CDR3 has 14 amino acids. The V gene lost 6 bases and the J gene lost 1 base, with 12 bases spanning the gap. The CDR3 DNA follows: TGTGCCAGCAGCTCCATACTTTCGAACACTGAAGCTTTCTTT. Translating gives CASSSILSNTEAFF.

The rearrangement uses TRBV9 and TRBJ1-2; TRBD1 agrees at 8 bases. V lost 4 bases, J lost 7 bases, and 9 bases stayed unmatched. Germline V gives CDR1 SGDLS, CDR2 YYNGEE. The CDR3 totals 14 residues. Here the CDR3 DNA reads TGTGCCAGCAGCAATACGCAGGGGGCTCGTGGCTACACCTTC. It yields the protein CASSNTQGARGYTF.

This clonotype occurred many times. The chain is built from TRBV15 and TRBJ2-1; D gene unclear. The germline V gene encodes CDR1 LNHNV and CDR2 YYDKDF (reference sequence). The germline V and J ends were trimmed by 8 bases and 9 bases, with 8 bases remaining between them. This CDR3 has 10 residues. Written as DNA, the CDR3 is TGTGCCACCGCACGTTTTGAGCAGTTCTTC. Translated, it gives CATARFEQFF.

The chain combines TRBV20-1 with TRBJ2-7, with a tentative D call TRBD1 (6 bases). This CDR3 region has 12 residues. Germline CDR1 and CDR2: DFQATT and SNEGSKA (reference sequence). V was trimmed by 4 bases and J by 1 base, leaving 8 bases between them. The CDR3 protein is CSAKQGSYEQYF. CDR3 coding DNA: TGCAGTGCTAAACAGGGATCCTACGAGCAGTACTTC.

This sequence joins TRBV5-1 and TRBJ2-1; 7 nucleotides agree with TRBD2. The CDR3 length is 15 residues. The junction had 8 bases not matched to a gene; V was cut back by 0 bases and J by 8 bases. The germline V gene encodes CDR1 SGHRS and CDR2 YFSETQ. CDR3 coding DNA: TGCGCCAGCAGCTTGGCTGGGGGGAGGGCCGATGAGCAGTTCTTC. Translating it yields CASSLAGGRADEQFF.

The chain uses TRBV19 and TRBJ2-1; a possible D gene is TRBD2 (5 bases). The germline V gene has CDR1 LNHDA and CDR2 SQIVND (reference sequence). With 5 bases removed from V and 9 bases from J, the gap between germline ends came to 17 bases. This CDR3 has 14 residues. In DNA form, the CDR3 reads TGTGCCAGTAGTTTGGGATGCCGGGGATGTGAGCAGTTCTTC. This codes for CASSLGCRGCEQFF.

This clonotype was counted a few times. This rearrangement joins TRBV12-3 or TRBV12-4 to TRBJ2-7; no clear D gene. Between the trimmed V and J ends, which lost 2 bases and 2 bases, there was a span of 10 bases. This CDR3 comprises 14 residues. The DNA for the CDR3 is TGTGCCAGCAGTTTAATCGTTGGGCCCTACGAGCAGTACTTC. It yields the protein CASSLIVGPYEQYF.

This clonotype was picked up a small number of times. The V gene is TRBV20-1, the J gene TRBJ2-7; 7 bases match TRBD1. V lost 6 bases and J lost 3; bases outside the gene matches: 11. The CDR3 loop spans 14 amino acids. CDR1 DFQATT and CDR2 SNEGSKA come from the germline V gene (reference sequence). CDR3 bases: TGCAGTGCCCGACGAGGGGGCGCTGGCTACGAGCAGTACTTC. It encodes CSARRGGAGYEQYF.

This clonotype came up a few times. The chain couples TRBV11-2 to TRBJ2-7; 8 bases match TRBD1. V gave up 4 bases and J gave up 6 bases; unmatched junction bases: 11. Germline CDR1 reads SGHAT; CDR2 reads FQNNGV. The CDR3 spans 15 residues. This CDR3 reads CASSSQWTGTTEQYF. CDR3 bases: TGTGCCAGCAGCTCACAATGGACAGGGACAACCGAGCAGTACTTC.

The V call is TRBV5-1, the J call TRBJ1-2; D gene ambiguous. Trimming removed 0 bases from V and 5 bases from J, with 8 bases in between. Germline V gene lookup returns CDR1 SGHRS and CDR2 YFSETQ. The CDR3 has 13 amino acids. The CDR3 DNA reads as TGCGCCAGCAGCTTGGCGGCAGAGTATGGCTACACCTTC. Translating it yields CASSLAAEYGYTF.